This TCR beta chain was found in a study of radiotherapy plus CTLA-4 blockade in lung cancer. As for the study in general: Patients showed objective responses in over 15% of cases, and disease control was achieved by about 30%.

CDR3 size: 15 residues. Germline CDR1 MNHEY, CDR2 SMNVEV (reference sequence). V lost 6 bases to trimming and J lost 3 bases; unmatched junction nucleotides: 8. Assay: immunoSEQ multiplex PCR; the TCRdb copy retains only in-frame clones and omits some. The sample carries some 60,000 clones, approximately 80% recorded once. This clone was seen a few times. This sequence originates from a human donor with non-small cell lung cancer who had a complete response to radiotherapy plus ipilimumab. The sample here was peripheral blood, taken from a patient treated with radiotherapy plus ipilimumab. This sequence joins TRBV27 and TRBJ1-5; 7 nucleotides match TRBD1. This chain's CDR3 is CASSIGTAYNQPQHF. The CDR3 nucleotides are TGTGCCAGCAGCATTGGGACAGCCTACAATCAGCCCCAGCATTTT.